This TCR beta chain appears in the sequencing data of a study of chemoradiotherapy in HPV16-positive cancers. Study summary: Candidate HPV-specific clones and shared TCR motifs came from a couple of HPV16-positive patients. Study-wide findings and caveats: The functional HPV-specific definition rests on just a couple of HPV16-positive patients.

Only in-frame clones appear in the TCRdb table, and some are missing; sequencing was by immunoSEQ multiplex PCR. Of about 68,000 clones in the sample, roughly 90% are singletons; the top ten hold around 4.4%. In germline, CDR1 is SGHNT, CDR2 YYREEE (reference sequence). V was trimmed by 4 bases and J by 2 bases, leaving 10 bases between them. The CDR3 runs 13 residues. Samples were taken several times over chemoradiotherapy. This clone was counted a few times. Antigen specificity is unknown. This chain joins TRBV5-4 and TRBJ2-7; tentatively, D is TRBD1 (5 bases). Specimen: blood, collected from a patient who underwent chemoradiotherapy. The receptor's source is a human donor with HPV-associated anogenital cancer. In DNA, the CDR3 is TGTGCCAGCAGCCAGGGCCTTACCTACGAGCAGTACTTC. This gives the protein CASSQGLTYEQYF.